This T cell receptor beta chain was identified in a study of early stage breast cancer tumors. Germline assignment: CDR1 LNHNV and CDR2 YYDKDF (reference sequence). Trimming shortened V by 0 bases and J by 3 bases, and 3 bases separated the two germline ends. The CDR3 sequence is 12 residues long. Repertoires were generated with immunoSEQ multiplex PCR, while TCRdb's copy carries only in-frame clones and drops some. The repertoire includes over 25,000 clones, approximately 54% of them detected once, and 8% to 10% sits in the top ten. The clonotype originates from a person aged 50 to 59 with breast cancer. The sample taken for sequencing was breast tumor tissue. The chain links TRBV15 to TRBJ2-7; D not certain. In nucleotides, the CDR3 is TGTGCCACCAGCAGAGACCACTACGAGCAGTACTTC. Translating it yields CATSRDHYEQYF.